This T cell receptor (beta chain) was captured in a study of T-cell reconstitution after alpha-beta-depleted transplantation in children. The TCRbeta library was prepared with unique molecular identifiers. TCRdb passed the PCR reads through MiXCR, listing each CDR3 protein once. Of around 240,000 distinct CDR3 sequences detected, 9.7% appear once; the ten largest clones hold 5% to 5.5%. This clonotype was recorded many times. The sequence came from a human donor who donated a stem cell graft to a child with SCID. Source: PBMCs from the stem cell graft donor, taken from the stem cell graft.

The DNA for the CDR3 is TGTGCCAGCAGGCCGGAGGGGGAGGGGTCAACTGAAGCTTTCTTT. It is translated as CASRPEGEGSTEAFF. The rearrangement links TRBV12-3 or TRBV12-4 to TRBJ1-1; D is perhaps TRBD1 (6 bases). CDR3 size: 15 residues. Trimming pared 6 bases from V and 5 bases from J, leaving 19 bases between.